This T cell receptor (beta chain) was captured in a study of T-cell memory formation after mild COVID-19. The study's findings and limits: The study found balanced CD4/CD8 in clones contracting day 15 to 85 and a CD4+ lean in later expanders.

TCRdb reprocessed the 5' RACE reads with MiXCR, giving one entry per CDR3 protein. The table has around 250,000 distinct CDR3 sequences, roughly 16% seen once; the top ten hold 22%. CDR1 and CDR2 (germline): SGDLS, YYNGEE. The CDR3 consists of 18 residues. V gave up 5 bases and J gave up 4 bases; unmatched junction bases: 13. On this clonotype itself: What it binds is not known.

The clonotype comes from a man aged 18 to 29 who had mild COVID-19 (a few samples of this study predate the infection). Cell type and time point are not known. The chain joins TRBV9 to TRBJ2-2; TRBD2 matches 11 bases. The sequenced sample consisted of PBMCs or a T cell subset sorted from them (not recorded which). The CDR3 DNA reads TGTGCCAGCAGTCAACAACAACTAGCGGGGGCCACCACCGGGGAGCTGTTTTTT. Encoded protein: CASSQQQLAGATTGELFF.